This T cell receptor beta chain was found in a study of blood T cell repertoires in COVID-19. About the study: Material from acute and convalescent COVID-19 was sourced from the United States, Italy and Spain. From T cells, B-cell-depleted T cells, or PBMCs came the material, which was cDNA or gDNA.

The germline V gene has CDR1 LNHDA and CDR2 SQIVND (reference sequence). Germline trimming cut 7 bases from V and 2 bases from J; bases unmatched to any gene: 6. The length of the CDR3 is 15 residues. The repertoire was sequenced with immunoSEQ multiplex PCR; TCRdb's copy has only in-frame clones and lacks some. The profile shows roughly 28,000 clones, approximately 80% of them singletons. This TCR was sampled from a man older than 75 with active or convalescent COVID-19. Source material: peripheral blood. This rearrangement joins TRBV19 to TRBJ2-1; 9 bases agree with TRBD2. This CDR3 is CASNPASGAYNEQFF. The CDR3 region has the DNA TGTGCCAGTAACCCCGCTAGCGGGGCCTACAATGAGCAGTTCTTC.